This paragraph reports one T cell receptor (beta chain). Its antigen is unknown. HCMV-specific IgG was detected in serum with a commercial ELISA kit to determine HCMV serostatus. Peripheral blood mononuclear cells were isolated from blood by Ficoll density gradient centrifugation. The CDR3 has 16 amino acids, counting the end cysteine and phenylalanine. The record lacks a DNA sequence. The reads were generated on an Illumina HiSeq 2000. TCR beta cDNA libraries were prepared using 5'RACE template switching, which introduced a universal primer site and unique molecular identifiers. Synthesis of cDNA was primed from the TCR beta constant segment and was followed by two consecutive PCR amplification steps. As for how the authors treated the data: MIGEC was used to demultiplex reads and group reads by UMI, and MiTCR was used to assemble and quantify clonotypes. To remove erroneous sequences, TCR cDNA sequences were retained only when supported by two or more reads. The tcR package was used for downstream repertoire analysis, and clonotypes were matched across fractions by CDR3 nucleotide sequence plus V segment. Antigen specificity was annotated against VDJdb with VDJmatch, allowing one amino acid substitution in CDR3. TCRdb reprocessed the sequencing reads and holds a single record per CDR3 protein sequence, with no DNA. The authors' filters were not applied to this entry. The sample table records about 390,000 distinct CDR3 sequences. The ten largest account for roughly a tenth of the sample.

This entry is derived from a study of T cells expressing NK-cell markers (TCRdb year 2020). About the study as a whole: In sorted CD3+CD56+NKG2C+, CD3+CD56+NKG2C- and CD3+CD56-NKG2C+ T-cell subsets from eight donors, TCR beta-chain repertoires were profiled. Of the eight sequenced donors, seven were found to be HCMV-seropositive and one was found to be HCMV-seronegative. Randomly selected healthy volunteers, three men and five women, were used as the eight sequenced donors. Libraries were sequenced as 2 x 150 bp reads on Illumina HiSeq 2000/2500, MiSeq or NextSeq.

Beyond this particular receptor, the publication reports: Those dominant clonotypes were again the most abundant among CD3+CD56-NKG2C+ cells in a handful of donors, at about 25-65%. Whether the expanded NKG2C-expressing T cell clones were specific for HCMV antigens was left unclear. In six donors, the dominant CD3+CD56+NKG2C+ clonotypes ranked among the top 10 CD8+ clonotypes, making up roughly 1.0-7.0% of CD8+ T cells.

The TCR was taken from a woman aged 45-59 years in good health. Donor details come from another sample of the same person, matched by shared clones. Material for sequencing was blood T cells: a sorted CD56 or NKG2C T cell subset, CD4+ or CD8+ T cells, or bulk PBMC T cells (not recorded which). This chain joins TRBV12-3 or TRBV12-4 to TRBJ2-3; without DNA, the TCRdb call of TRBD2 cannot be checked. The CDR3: CASKWGTSGGTDTQYF.